A selection of T cell receptor beta chains follows, all from one sample in a study of T cells in Graves' hyperthyroidism and ophthalmopathy. TCRdb re-called the multiplex PCR reads with MiXCR, one entry per CDR3 protein. Among around 350,000 distinct CDR3 sequences, about a fifth were seen once, and the ten largest hold around 4%. The sequencing input was blood. These receptors all stem from a woman aged 18-30 years with Graves' hyperthyroidism. The CDR3 runs from the conserved cysteine through the conserved F or W. D genes are given only for firm matches. Some rows mark clone size as missing; the rest say once, few, many or name a class of expanded clone.

d_gene: NA
len: 14
abundance: many
j_gene: TRBJ2-6
v_gene: TRBV6-1
CDR3aa: CASSELAGANVLTF
CDR3nt: TGTGCCAGCAGTGAACTTGCCGGGGCCAACGTCCTGACTTTC

d_gene: NA
len: 13
abundance: many
j_gene: TRBJ2-5
v_gene: TRBV12-3/TRBV12-4
CDR3aa: CASSSGQRETQYF
CDR3nt: TGTGCCAGCAGTTCAGGGCAGAGAGAGACCCAGTACTTC

d_gene: NA
len: 16
abundance: few
j_gene: TRBJ1-5
v_gene: TRBV6-5
CDR3aa: CASSYSLAQGLKAQHF
CDR3nt: TGTGCCAGCAGTTACTCGCTAGCACAGGGCCTAAAGGCCCAGCATTTT

d_gene: TRBD2
len: 18
abundance: few
j_gene: TRBJ2-5
v_gene: TRBV5-1
CDR3aa: CASSFEAGGPLAPETQYF
CDR3nt: TGCGCCAGCAGCTTTGAGGCGGGGGGGCCTCTAGCCCCAGAGACCCAGTACTTC

d_gene: NA
len: 15
abundance: many
j_gene: TRBJ1-1
v_gene: TRBV7-6
CDR3aa: CASSSARPPSTEAFF
CDR3nt: TGTGCCAGCAGCTCAGCCCGGCCTCCCTCCACTGAAGCTTTCTTT

d_gene: TRBD1
len: 12
abundance: many
j_gene: TRBJ2-7
v_gene: TRBV29-1
CDR3aa: CSVEGQGYEQYF
CDR3nt: TGCAGCGTTGAAGGACAGGGCTACGAGCAGTACTTC

d_gene: NA
len: 13
abundance: many
j_gene: TRBJ1-1
v_gene: TRBV14
CDR3aa: CASSTLGDRNAFF
CDR3nt: TGTGCCAGCAGCACCCTGGGCGACAGGAATGCTTTCTTT

d_gene: TRBD1
len: 14
abundance: many
j_gene: TRBJ1-1
v_gene: TRBV5-1
CDR3aa: CASSVFTGDTEAFF
CDR3nt: TGCGCCAGCAGCGTATTCACAGGGGACACTGAAGCTTTCTTT

d_gene: NA
len: 18
abundance: many
j_gene: TRBJ2-7
v_gene: TRBV6-2/TRBV6-3
CDR3aa: CASSYPGPRQVPSYEQYF
CDR3nt: TGTGCCAGCAGTTACCCCGGCCCCCGACAAGTCCCCTCCTACGAGCAGTACTTC

d_gene: NA
len: 14
abundance: many
j_gene: TRBJ2-5
v_gene: TRBV2
CDR3aa: CASSEDLSAETQYF
CDR3nt: TGTGCCAGCAGTGAGGACCTCTCCGCGGAGACCCAGTACTTC

d_gene: TRBD1
len: 14
abundance: NA
j_gene: TRBJ2-7
v_gene: TRBV20-1
CDR3aa: CSAVKRDSSYEQYF
CDR3nt: TGCAGTGCTGTAAAACGGGACAGCTCCTACGAGCAATACTTC

d_gene: NA
len: 13
abundance: many
j_gene: TRBJ1-5
v_gene: TRBV30
CDR3aa: CAGSLQGNQPQHF
CDR3nt: TGTGCCGGGAGTTTACAGGGAAATCAGCCCCAGCATTTT

d_gene: NA
len: 13
abundance: many
j_gene: TRBJ2-7
v_gene: TRBV15
CDR3aa: CATSRPPRDEQYF
CDR3nt: TGTGCCACCAGCAGGCCCCCTAGGGATGAGCAGTACTTC

d_gene: TRBD1
len: 15
abundance: NA
j_gene: TRBJ1-1
v_gene: TRBV19
CDR3aa: CASRPWTGANTEAFF
CDR3nt: TGTGCCAGTAGGCCTTGGACAGGGGCGAACACTGAAGCTTTCTTT

d_gene: TRBD1
len: 15
abundance: many
j_gene: TRBJ1-2
v_gene: TRBV28
CDR3aa: CASSSRQGPLGGYTF
CDR3nt: TGTGCCAGCAGTTCGCGACAGGGGCCCCTTGGTGGCTACACCTTC

d_gene: NA
len: 17
abundance: many
j_gene: TRBJ1-5
v_gene: TRBV12-3/TRBV12-4
CDR3aa: CASGPGFGTSGNQPQHF
CDR3nt: TGTGCCAGCGGGCCCGGGTTTGGTACTAGCGGGAATCAGCCCCAGCATTTT

d_gene: NA
len: 15
abundance: many
j_gene: TRBJ1-1
v_gene: TRBV6-1
CDR3aa: CASSDIGTPDTEAFF
CDR3nt: TGTGCCAGCAGTGATATAGGGACACCGGACACTGAAGCTTTCTTT

d_gene: TRBD1
len: 15
abundance: many
j_gene: TRBJ1-1
v_gene: TRBV18
CDR3aa: CASSSGGAGTSEAFF
CDR3nt: TGTGCCAGCTCATCAGGGGGCGCGGGAACAAGTGAAGCTTTCTTT

d_gene: NA
len: 20
abundance: many
j_gene: TRBJ1-1
v_gene: TRBV7-7
CDR3aa: CASSLGSRGPPFRMNTEAFF
CDR3nt: TGTGCTAGCAGCTTAGGCAGCAGGGGTCCTCCATTTAGAATGAACACTGAAGCTTTCTTT

d_gene: TRBD1
len: 16
abundance: NA
j_gene: TRBJ2-2
v_gene: TRBV10-3
CDR3aa: CAIASSGTGNTGELFF
CDR3nt: TGTGCCATCGCATCCTCCGGGACAGGGAACACCGGGGAGCTGTTTTTT

d_gene: NA
len: 12
abundance: many
j_gene: TRBJ1-2
v_gene: TRBV5-1
CDR3aa: CASAEQGYGYTF
CDR3nt: TGCGCCAGTGCTGAACAGGGATATGGCTACACCTTC

d_gene: NA
len: 11
abundance: few
j_gene: TRBJ2-3
v_gene: TRBV20-1
CDR3aa: CSASHGALQYF
CDR3nt: TGCAGTGCAAGTCATGGGGCCCTGCAGTATTTT

d_gene: TRBD1
len: 17
abundance: NA
j_gene: TRBJ1-4
v_gene: TRBV11-2
CDR3aa: CASSSLGDRATNEKLFF
CDR3nt: TGTGCCAGCAGCTCCCTGGGGGACAGGGCAACTAATGAAAAACTGTTTTTT

d_gene: TRBD1
len: 16
abundance: many
j_gene: TRBJ2-2
v_gene: TRBV18
CDR3aa: CASSPTWTGNTGELFF
CDR3nt: TGTGCCAGCTCACCTACCTGGACAGGGAACACCGGGGAGCTGTTTTTT

d_gene: TRBD1
len: 16
abundance: once
j_gene: TRBJ2-1
v_gene: TRBV5-1
CDR3aa: CASSLVVPGQGNEQFF
CDR3nt: TGCGCCAGCAGCCTCGTAGTACCCGGACAGGGCAATGAGCAGTTCTTC

d_gene: TRBD1
len: 16
abundance: few
j_gene: TRBJ1-5
v_gene: TRBV4-1
CDR3aa: CASSPPGTGRDQPQHF
CDR3nt: TGCGCCAGCAGCCCTCCCGGGACAGGGAGAGATCAGCCCCAGCATTTT

d_gene: TRBD2
len: 16
abundance: many
j_gene: TRBJ2-5
v_gene: TRBV28
CDR3aa: CASNIHGTSAQETQYF
CDR3nt: TGTGCCAGCAATATACACGGGACTAGTGCACAAGAGACCCAGTACTTC

d_gene: NA
len: 15
abundance: NA
j_gene: TRBJ2-5
v_gene: TRBV15
CDR3aa: CATSREANRGETQYF
CDR3nt: TGTGCCACCAGCAGAGAGGCCAACCGAGGGGAGACCCAGTACTTC

d_gene: NA
len: 15
abundance: many
j_gene: TRBJ1-1
v_gene: TRBV27
CDR3aa: CASSLVAGKNTEAFF
CDR3nt: TGTGCCAGCAGTTTAGTGGCTGGTAAGAACACTGAAGCTTTCTTT

d_gene: NA
len: 14
abundance: NA
j_gene: TRBJ1-2
v_gene: TRBV6-1
CDR3aa: CASRPPGENYGYTF
CDR3nt: TGTGCCAGCAGACCCCCGGGGGAGAACTATGGCTACACCTTC

d_gene: NA
len: 14
abundance: NA
j_gene: TRBJ2-6
v_gene: TRBV6-1
CDR3aa: CASSEIIGANVLTF
CDR3nt: TGTGCCAGCAGTGAAATTATAGGGGCCAACGTCCTGACTTTC

d_gene: NA
len: 13
abundance: NA
j_gene: TRBJ1-2
v_gene: TRBV27
CDR3aa: CASSRRDLGGYTF
CDR3nt: TGTGCCAGCAGCCGCCGTGATCTTGGTGGCTACACCTTC

d_gene: NA
len: 16
abundance: once
j_gene: TRBJ1-1
v_gene: TRBV28
CDR3aa: CASSPGRGQANTEAFF
CDR3nt: TGTGCCAGCAGCCCAGGCCGTGGTCAGGCGAACACTGAAGCTTTCTTT

d_gene: NA
len: 17
abundance: NA
j_gene: TRBJ2-7
v_gene: TRBV6-5
CDR3aa: CASSYSEGRGGSYEQYF
CDR3nt: TGTGCCAGCAGTTACTCGGAAGGGCGAGGGGGCTCCTACGAGCAGTACTTC

d_gene: TRBD1
len: 16
abundance: many
j_gene: TRBJ1-5
v_gene: TRBV20-1
CDR3aa: CSARDVGTGGSQPQHF
CDR3nt: TGCAGTGCTAGAGATGTTGGGACAGGGGGGAGCCAGCCCCAGCATTTT

d_gene: NA
len: 15
abundance: few
j_gene: TRBJ1-1
v_gene: TRBV3-1
CDR3aa: CASSQGRLLNTEAFF
CDR3nt: TGTGCCAGCAGCCAGGGACGGCTTCTGAACACTGAAGCTTTCTTT

d_gene: TRBD1
len: 17
abundance: NA
j_gene: TRBJ1-2
v_gene: TRBV20-1
CDR3aa: CSASWRQGAIRGYGYTF
CDR3nt: TGCAGTGCTAGTTGGAGACAGGGGGCGATAAGGGGCTATGGCTACACCTTC

d_gene: NA
len: 15
abundance: many
j_gene: TRBJ1-5
v_gene: TRBV4-1
CDR3aa: CASSQVLSSNQPQHF
CDR3nt: TGCGCCAGCAGCCAAGTTCTCAGTAGCAATCAGCCCCAGCATTTT

d_gene: NA
len: 12
abundance: many
j_gene: TRBJ1-2
v_gene: TRBV20-1
CDR3aa: CSASDPGVGYTF
CDR3nt: TGCAGTGCTAGTGACCCAGGGGTAGGCTACACCTTC

d_gene: TRBD1
len: 14
abundance: many
j_gene: TRBJ1-2
v_gene: TRBV10-3
CDR3aa: CAISETGGFYGYTF
CDR3nt: TGTGCCATCAGCGAGACAGGGGGCTTCTATGGCTACACCTTC